This is a list of T cell receptor beta chains from one sample in a study of cytomegalovirus exposure and HLA in healthy donors. Generated by immunoSEQ multiplex PCR, the TCRdb table keeps only in-frame clones and is missing some. The sample lists approximately 77,000 clones; 65% to 80% were seen once. Sample: PBMCs. All receptors come from a male donor in good health and CMV-seropositive. The CDR3 runs from the conserved cysteine through the conserved F or W. Fields, in order: D gene, clone size, V gene, J gene, CDR3 DNA, CDR3 protein. A D gene is named only where the DNA matches it firmly. Clone size appears in some rows only: once, few, many, or a class for an expanded clone.

NA	NA	TRBV6-1	TRBJ2-7	TGTGCCAGCAGAGCCGGGACTGCAAGGGCCCACGAGCAGTACTTC	CASRAGTARAHEQYF
TRBD1	NA	TRBV28	TRBJ2-2	TGTGCCAGCAGTTTTTCCGGGACAGGGTTCTCCGGGGAGCTGTTTTTT	CASSFSGTGFSGELFF
TRBD2	NA	TRBV7-2	TRBJ2-7	TGTGCCAGCAGCTTAGATCCTAGCGGCTCCTACGAGCAGTACTTC	CASSLDPSGSYEQYF
TRBD1	NA	TRBV6-6	TRBJ1-1	TGTGCCAGTTGGACAGGGGGCCCCGACACTGAAGCTTTCTTT	CASWTGGPDTEAFF
NA	NA	TRBV30	TRBJ1-6	TGTGCCTGGAGTGTACGGGGACAAAATTCACCCCTCCACTTT	CAWSVRGQNSPLHF
NA	once	TRBV9	TRBJ1-2	TGTGCCAGCAGCCCACAAGGACAGTCCCTCTATGGCTACACCTTC	CASSPQGQSLYGYTF
TRBD1	NA	TRBV5-8	TRBJ2-7	TGTGCCAGCAGCTTGGCTGGGGGGACAGGGGCCTACGAGCAGTACTTC	CASSLAGGTGAYEQYF
TRBD2	few	TRBV7-2	TRBJ2-7	TGTGCCAGCAGCCCAGGGACTAGCGGGAATACCTACGAGCAGTACTTC	CASSPGTSGNTYEQYF
TRBD1	NA	TRBV10-1	TRBJ2-7	TGCGCCAGCGCTCCAAAGACAGGGGGTCGCGAGCAGTACTTC	CASAPKTGGREQYF
TRBD2	few	TRBV15	TRBJ2-2	TGTGCCACCAGCAGAGTCGCACGGGGGGGACCCGGGGAGCTGTTTTTT	CATSRVARGGPGELFF
TRBD1	NA	TRBV19	TRBJ2-7	TGTGCCAGCAAACTTACGGGGACAGGAGACTACGAGCAGTACTTC	CASKLTGTGDYEQYF
TRBD2	once	TRBV15	TRBJ2-1	TGTGCCACCAGGACGACTAGCGGGGGTTCCAATGAGCAGTTCTTC	CATRTTSGGSNEQFF
TRBD2	NA	TRBV5-1	TRBJ2-2	TGCGCCAGCAGCGGGCGACTAGCTGGGGAGCTGTTTTTT	CASSGRLAGELFF
TRBD1	NA	TRBV6-1	TRBJ2-6	TGTGCCAGCAGAGACAGGGTGGGGGGGGCCAACGTCCTGACTTTC	CASRDRVGGANVLTF
NA	NA	TRBV6-1	TRBJ2-1	TGTGCCAGCAGTGCCTTTGACACCAGCTCCTACAATGAGCAGTTCTTC	CASSAFDTSSYNEQFF
NA	NA	TRBV28	TRBJ1-5	TGTGCCAGCAGTCCACGGGTTCCTCAGCCCCAGCATTTT	CASSPRVPQPQHF
NA	few	TRBV6-1	TRBJ2-7	TGTGCCAGTGGACAGACCTCCTACGAGCAGTACTTC	CASGQTSYEQYF
TRBD2	NA	TRBV9	TRBJ2-3	TGTGCCAGCAGCACTCACCCCGGGACTAGTAACACAGATACGCAGTATTTT	CASSTHPGTSNTDTQYF
NA	NA	TRBV5-1	TRBJ1-1	TGCGCCAGCAGCTTTCGTGCAGGGCGAATACCTGAAGCTTTCTTT	CASSFRAGRIPEAFF
NA	few	TRBV4-2	TRBJ1-4	TGTGCCAGCAGCCGGGGGGGGGTAGGAGGTGAAAAACTGTTTTTT	CASSRGGVGGEKLFF
NA	NA	TRBV21-1	TRBJ2-5	TGTGCCAGCAGCAAAGAGGAGGCGGAAGAGACCCAGTACTTC	CASSKEEAEETQYF
NA	NA	TRBV2	TRBJ2-3	TGTGCCAGCAGTGAAGTGGCAGGGGAAACAGATACGCAGTATTTT	CASSEVAGETDTQYF
TRBD1	NA	TRBV5-1	TRBJ1-2	TGCGCCAGCAGCTTGGCCAGGCAGGGGGATAACTATGGCTACACCTTC	CASSLARQGDNYGYTF
TRBD1	NA	TRBV7-6	TRBJ2-2	TGTGCCAGCAGCTTGGGGACAGGGGAGGCCGGGGAGCTGTTTTTT	CASSLGTGEAGELFF
TRBD2	NA	TRBV4-1	TRBJ2-1	TGCGCCAGCAGCAGAGGGGGACTAGCGGCCCTTTACAATGAGCAGTTCTTC	CASSRGGLAALYNEQFF
TRBD1	NA	TRBV7-8	TRBJ1-2	TGTGCCAGCAGCTCCCGGACAGGGTTGCCCTATGGCTACACCTTC	CASSSRTGLPYGYTF
TRBD1	NA	TRBV6-1	TRBJ2-2	TGTGCCAGCAGGGCGGACAGGGGGCGCACCGGGGAGCTGTTTTTT	CASRADRGRTGELFF
TRBD2	NA	TRBV7-2	TRBJ2-1	TGTGCCAGCAGCCCCCGAGTGACGGGGGGCTACAATGAGCAGTTCTTC	CASSPRVTGGYNEQFF
NA	NA	TRBV7-8	TRBJ2-7	TGTGCCAGCAGCCCCTCCGGGAGAAGGGCTTACGAGCAGTACTTC	CASSPSGRRAYEQYF
TRBD1	few	TRBV4-1	TRBJ1-5	TGCGCCAGCAGCCAACGAATTCCGGGACAGGGTTCCGGTGGTAGCAATCAGCCCCAGCATTTT	CASSQRIPGQGSGGSNQPQHF
TRBD2	NA	TRBV5-3	TRBJ2-3	TGTGCCAGAAGCTTGGAGGTTAGCGGGGCCCGGGCAGATACGCAGTATTTT	CARSLEVSGARADTQYF
TRBD1	NA	TRBV5-1	TRBJ2-5	TGCGCCAGCAGCTTTGCTCAGGACAGGCACGAAGAGACCCAGTACTTC	CASSFAQDRHEETQYF
TRBD1	NA	TRBV7-2	TRBJ2-5	TGTGCCAGCAGCGCCGGACAGGGGGGTTTTGAGACCCAGTACTTC	CASSAGQGGFETQYF
TRBD2	few	TRBV4-2	TRBJ2-7	TGTGCCAGCAGGGCTAGCGGGGGTAGCGAGCAGTACTTC	CASRASGGSEQYF
NA	NA	TRBV9	TRBJ1-5	TGTGCCAGCAGCCCCCCCGGTAGTCGCAATCAGCCCCAGCATTTT	CASSPPGSRNQPQHF
NA	NA	TRBV7-9	TRBJ1-1	TGTGCCAGCAGCAAAGTGGCCCTTTCCACTGAAGCTTTCTTT	CASSKVALSTEAFF
NA	once	TRBV29-1	TRBJ2-1	TGCAGCGTTCGCGGAGCGGGTTTTTACAATGAGCAGTTCTTC	CSVRGAGFYNEQFF
TRBD1	NA	TRBV30	TRBJ2-2	TGTGCCTGGAGGCCAGCCGGGACAGGGGCGTACACCGGGGAGCTGTTTTTT	CAWRPAGTGAYTGELFF
NA	NA	TRBV23-1	TRBJ2-2	TGCGCCAGCAGCTATGGACTGGGAACCAACCTGAACACCGGGGAGCTGTTTTTT	CASSYGLGTNLNTGELFF
NA	NA	TRBV5-4	TRBJ2-4	TGTGCCAGCAGCTTGTCGACAGCCCTAGCCAAAAACATTCAGTACTTC	CASSLSTALAKNIQYF
TRBD2	NA	TRBV7-3	TRBJ2-1	TGTGCCAGCAGCCCCAAAGCGGGGAGCTCCTACAATGAGCAGTTCTTC	CASSPKAGSSYNEQFF
TRBD1	NA	TRBV29-1	TRBJ1-3	TGCAGCGCGACAGGGCTGGACACCATATATTTT	CSATGLDTIYF
NA	NA	TRBV19	TRBJ2-4	TGTGCCAGTATGCGCTCACAGGGAATTGAGAACATTCAGTACTTC	CASMRSQGIENIQYF
TRBD1	NA	TRBV28	TRBJ2-7	TGTGCCAGCACTCATCCGGGACAGGCGTTCTACGAGCAGTACTTC	CASTHPGQAFYEQYF
NA	few	TRBV5-1	TRBJ2-7	TGCGCCAGCAGCCCCGGGGGAGAATACGAGCAGTACTTC	CASSPGGEYEQYF
TRBD2	NA	TRBV18	TRBJ2-2	TGTGCCAGCTCACCACCTTCTAGCGGGAGTACCGGGGAGCTGTTTTTT	CASSPPSSGSTGELFF
NA	NA	TRBV6-1	TRBJ1-5	TGTGCCAGCAGTGCCAGGGATAGCAATCAGCCCCAGCATTTT	CASSARDSNQPQHF
NA	few	TRBV19	TRBJ1-1	TGTGCCAGTAGTCTGGGGGGAGTCGGGGTAGCTTTCTTT	CASSLGGVGVAFF
NA	NA	TRBV18	TRBJ2-5	TGTGCCAGCTCATCCTACTCAGGGGAGACCCAGTACTTC	CASSSYSGETQYF